This T cell receptor (beta chain) derives from a study of blood T cell repertoires in COVID-19. Study information: COVID-19 samples from acute and convalescent phases originated in the United States, Italy and Spain. Sample material is recorded as cDNA or gDNA derived from T cells, B-cell-depleted T cells, or PBMCs.

The method was immunoSEQ multiplex PCR; TCRdb's version includes in-frame clones alone and lacks a portion of them. The repertoire holds 50,000 or so clones, with roughly 80% as singletons. Germline V gene data show CDR1 as SGHDT and CDR2 as YYEEEE. The V and J ends lost 1 base and 0 bases respectively, with 11 bases between them. This CDR3 has 16 amino acids. The source material was peripheral blood. The clonotype comes from a middle-aged man with acute or convalescent COVID-19. V and J are TRBV5-6 and TRBJ1-3; D uncertain. DNA for the CDR3: TGTGCCAGCAGCTTGAACTTACTCCGCTCTGGAAACACCATATATTTT. Amino acid sequence: CASSLNLLRSGNTIYF.